This is a list of T cell receptor beta chains from one sample in a study of T cells in localized non-small cell lung cancer. Profiled with immunoSEQ multiplex PCR; TCRdb holds only in-frame clones, not every one. The sample shows approximately 50,000 clones, approximately 90% of them seen only once. The input for sequencing was PBMCs, taken before any cancer treatment. The receptors come from a man aged 40 to 70 with stage II lung adenocarcinoma. Both conserved end residues are part of each CDR3. A D gene is named only where the DNA matches it firmly. Not every row has a clone size; where given, it reads once, few, many or a size class.

V: TRBV5-1; D: TRBD2; size: -; J: TRBJ2-3; DNA: TGCGCCAGCAGCTTGTCTAGCGGGCCTAGCACAGATACGCAGTATTTT; CDR3: CASSLSSGPSTDTQYF
V: TRBV6-1; D: TRBD1; size: medium-sized; J: TRBJ1-2; DNA: TGTGCCAGCACCCCCGCGTCGGACAGGGATGGCTACACCTTC; CDR3: CASTPASDRDGYTF
V: TRBV19; D: -; size: once; J: TRBJ1-1; DNA: TGTGCCAGTAGTACCATCCGGGCCCAGATTCAGAACACTGAAGCTTTCTTT; CDR3: CASSTIRAQIQNTEAFF
V: TRBV7-2; D: -; size: -; J: TRBJ1-6; DNA: TGTGCCAGCAGCCCAAAACCGAGCTCCTATAATTCACCCCTCCACTTT; CDR3: CASSPKPSSYNSPLHF
V: TRBV6-5; D: -; size: -; J: TRBJ2-1; DNA: TGTGCCAGCAGCCCCGTTGAGGCCAATGAGCAGTTCTTC; CDR3: CASSPVEANEQFF
V: TRBV6-1; D: TRBD1; size: few; J: TRBJ1-5; DNA: TGTGCCAGCAGTGAAAACAGGGGGCCGAATCAGCCCCAGCATTTT; CDR3: CASSENRGPNQPQHF
V: TRBV30; D: TRBD1; size: -; J: TRBJ1-1; DNA: TGTGCCTGGAGAGACAACGACAGGGGCCCTGAAGCTTTCTTT; CDR3: CAWRDNDRGPEAFF
V: TRBV6-5; D: -; size: -; J: TRBJ1-1; DNA: TGTGCCAGCAGTTACCAGGGGAACACTGAAGCTTTCTTT; CDR3: CASSYQGNTEAFF
V: TRBV2; D: TRBD1; size: -; J: TRBJ1-1; DNA: TGTGCCAGCAGTTACAATCCCCCCCTCGCGGGACAGGTTTACACTGAAGCTTTCTTT; CDR3: CASSYNPPLAGQVYTEAFF
V: TRBV6-1; D: -; size: -; J: TRBJ1-1; DNA: TGTGCCAGCATTCTCGCCTCGAACACTGAAGCTTTCTTT; CDR3: CASILASNTEAFF
V: TRBV6-5; D: -; size: -; J: TRBJ1-5; DNA: TGTGCCAGCAGTTACAGGGTTGGCAATCAGCCCCAGCATTTT; CDR3: CASSYRVGNQPQHF
V: TRBV27; D: -; size: -; J: TRBJ2-3; DNA: TGTGCCAGCAGTCCCCTAGTTAGGGGGGGCCTAGATACGCAGTATTTT; CDR3: CASSPLVRGGLDTQYF
V: TRBV18; D: TRBD1; size: -; J: TRBJ1-6; DNA: TGTGCCAGCTCACCAGTTGGAGGGGGCGAACTTAATTCACCCCTCCACTTT; CDR3: CASSPVGGGELNSPLHF
V: TRBV9; D: TRBD1; size: -; J: TRBJ2-2; DNA: TGTGCCAGCAGCGTAGATCTGGACAGGCCCACCGGGGAGCTGTTTTTT; CDR3: CASSVDLDRPTGELFF
V: TRBV28; D: -; size: -; J: TRBJ1-1; DNA: TGTGCCAGCAGTTTACTGATGAGCCCTGAAGCTTTCTTT; CDR3: CASSLLMSPEAFF
V: TRBV19; D: -; size: -; J: TRBJ2-5; DNA: TGTGCCAGTAGTGATCCGGGACCGGAGACCCAGTACTTC; CDR3: CASSDPGPETQYF
V: TRBV4-1; D: -; size: -; J: TRBJ2-3; DNA: TGCGCCAGCAGCCAAGAGGATCGGTTAGGTACGGGGGCAGGAGATACGCAGTATTTT; CDR3: CASSQEDRLGTGAGDTQYF
V: TRBV6-1; D: -; size: -; J: TRBJ1-1; DNA: TGTGCCAGCAGTGATGGGGGGGCAGGAGGGACTGAAGCTTTCTTT; CDR3: CASSDGGAGGTEAFF
V: TRBV4-1; D: -; size: -; J: TRBJ2-5; DNA: TGCGCCAGCAGCCAAGTTAGCACAGTAGAGACCCAGTACTTC; CDR3: CASSQVSTVETQYF
V: TRBV2; D: -; size: -; J: TRBJ2-2; DNA: TGTGCCAGCGCCGGAAGGAACACCGGGGAGCTGTTTTTT; CDR3: CASAGRNTGELFF
V: TRBV19; D: -; size: -; J: TRBJ1-5; DNA: TGTGCCAGTAGTATAGATGGGGGGAGCAATCAGCCCCAGCATTTT; CDR3: CASSIDGGSNQPQHF
V: TRBV4-1; D: TRBD1; size: -; J: TRBJ1-2; DNA: TGCGCCAGCAGCCAAGGGAGGGGGCGAGGGAATAACTATGGCTACACCTTC; CDR3: CASSQGRGRGNNYGYTF
V: TRBV7-6; D: -; size: -; J: TRBJ2-3; DNA: TGTGCCAGCAGCCCTAAAGGTCACACAGATACGCAGTATTTT; CDR3: CASSPKGHTDTQYF
V: TRBV7-9; D: -; size: -; J: TRBJ1-1; DNA: TGTGCCAGCAGCTTAGTCCCCGGTGAAGCTTTCTTT; CDR3: CASSLVPGEAFF
V: TRBV5-1; D: -; size: -; J: TRBJ2-1; DNA: TGCGCCAGCAGCTTGAAGACAGACGTGAATGAGCAGTTCTTC; CDR3: CASSLKTDVNEQFF
V: TRBV13; D: TRBD1; size: -; J: TRBJ2-2; DNA: TGTGCCAGCAGTTACAGGGGGCTTGAGACCGGGGAGCTGTTTTTT; CDR3: CASSYRGLETGELFF
V: TRBV30; D: TRBD1; size: once; J: TRBJ1-6; DNA: TGTGCCTGGAGTCCACGGGACAGGGAGAATTCACCCCTCCACTTT; CDR3: CAWSPRDRENSPLHF
V: TRBV30; D: -; size: -; J: TRBJ1-1; DNA: TGTGCCTGGACCCCCCGTGGGGTAAAGGAAGCTTTCTTT; CDR3: CAWTPRGVKEAFF
V: TRBV5-5; D: TRBD1; size: few; J: TRBJ1-2; DNA: TGTGCCAGCAGCTACCAAGGACAGGCTAACTATGGCTACACCTTC; CDR3: CASSYQGQANYGYTF
V: TRBV28; D: -; size: -; J: TRBJ1-1; DNA: TGTGCCAGCAGTTTACAGTCAAACACTGAAGCTTTCTTT; CDR3: CASSLQSNTEAFF
V: TRBV2; D: -; size: -; J: TRBJ1-1; DNA: TGTGCCAGCAGTGAAGAGTGGGCCTCCACTGGATCTGAAGCTTTCTTT; CDR3: CASSEEWASTGSEAFF
V: TRBV10-3; D: -; size: -; J: TRBJ2-3; DNA: TGTGCCATCAGTGCGTATCGACTCGATACGCAGTATTTT; CDR3: CAISAYRLDTQYF
V: TRBV14; D: -; size: -; J: TRBJ2-5; DNA: TGTGCCAGCAGCTGGACTCACCAAGAGACCCAGTACTTC; CDR3: CASSWTHQETQYF
V: TRBV11-1; D: TRBD1; size: -; J: TRBJ1-1; DNA: TGTGCCAGCAGCTTAATTGACAGGGGTGCTGGTGAAGCTTTCTTT; CDR3: CASSLIDRGAGEAFF
V: TRBV19; D: -; size: -; J: TRBJ2-6; DNA: TGTGCCAGTAGTAGGGGAGTGGGCTCTGGGGCCAACGTCCTGACTTTC; CDR3: CASSRGVGSGANVLTF
V: TRBV5-1; D: -; size: -; J: TRBJ2-4; DNA: TGCGCCAGCAGCTTCTCGACTGCCAAAAACATTCAGTACTTC; CDR3: CASSFSTAKNIQYF
V: TRBV19; D: -; size: -; J: TRBJ1-2; DNA: TGTGCCAGTAGTATGCACAGGGACTATGGCTACACCTTC; CDR3: CASSMHRDYGYTF
V: TRBV18; D: -; size: -; J: TRBJ1-4; DNA: TGTGCCAGCTCACCACATGGAAATAACTTCTGGGGAAAACTGTTTTTT; CDR3: CASSPHGNNFWGKLFF
V: TRBV5-1; D: TRBD1; size: -; J: TRBJ1-1; DNA: TGCGCCAGCAGCTTAACGACAGGGGATGGGAACACTGAAGCTTTCTTT; CDR3: CASSLTTGDGNTEAFF
V: TRBV27; D: TRBD1; size: -; J: TRBJ2-2; DNA: TGTGCCAGCGGTCCACAGGGGGACACCGGGGAGCTGTTTTTT; CDR3: CASGPQGDTGELFF
V: TRBV15; D: TRBD2; size: -; J: TRBJ2-1; DNA: TGTGCCACCAGCAGAGAAGTAGCGGGGAGCTCCTACAATGAGCAGTTCTTC; CDR3: CATSREVAGSSYNEQFF
V: TRBV7-6; D: -; size: -; J: TRBJ2-5; DNA: TGTGCCAGCAGCTTTTCGGTGGACCCCCAAGAGACCCAGTACTTC; CDR3: CASSFSVDPQETQYF
V: TRBV27; D: -; size: -; J: TRBJ2-3; DNA: TGTGCCAGCATTAAGAGGGAAGGGGGCACAGATACGCAGTATTTT; CDR3: CASIKREGGTDTQYF
V: TRBV7-8; D: -; size: -; J: TRBJ1-3; DNA: TGTGCCAGCAGCTTAGACAGCCGTTCTGGAAACACCATATATTTT; CDR3: CASSLDSRSGNTIYF
V: TRBV7-2; D: TRBD1; size: -; J: TRBJ2-7; DNA: TGTGCCAGCAGCACCTCGACAGGGTTCGAGCAGTACTTC; CDR3: CASSTSTGFEQYF
V: TRBV9; D: -; size: once; J: TRBJ1-1; DNA: TGTGCCAGCAGCCCCCAGGACAGCCTAACGAGGACCACTGAAGCTTTCTTT; CDR3: CASSPQDSLTRTTEAFF
V: TRBV6-1; D: TRBD1; size: -; J: TRBJ1-1; DNA: TGTGCCATAAGACAGGGGGCTAAGGTGAACACTGAAGCTTTCTTT; CDR3: CAIRQGAKVNTEAFF
V: TRBV9; D: TRBD1; size: -; J: TRBJ1-2; DNA: TGTGCCAGCAGCCTAGAGACAGGGTTTGGTAACTATGGCTACACCTTC; CDR3: CASSLETGFGNYGYTF
V: TRBV4-1; D: TRBD2; size: -; J: TRBJ2-1; DNA: TGCGCCAGCAGCCAAGAAGCTAGCGGGACCTACAATGAGCAGTTCTTC; CDR3: CASSQEASGTYNEQFF
V: TRBV7-9; D: TRBD2; size: -; J: TRBJ2-5; DNA: TGTGCCAGCAGCTTAGCTAGCGGGGGCGGAGAGACCCAGTACTTC; CDR3: CASSLASGGGETQYF
V: TRBV5-5; D: -; size: -; J: TRBJ1-2; DNA: TGTGCCAGCAGCTTGTCTTCAGGGGACTATGGCTACACCTTC; CDR3: CASSLSSGDYGYTF
V: TRBV11-2; D: -; size: few; J: TRBJ2-2; DNA: TGTGCCAGCAGCTTAGATACCGGGGAGCTGTTTTTT; CDR3: CASSLDTGELFF
V: TRBV19; D: TRBD1; size: -; J: TRBJ2-2; DNA: TGTGCCAGTAGTACAGACAGGGGCACCGGGGAGCTGTTTTTT; CDR3: CASSTDRGTGELFF
V: TRBV5-1; D: -; size: -; J: TRBJ2-3; DNA: TGCGCCAGCACCAACCTAGCGCGGGGTGGCACAGATACGCAGTATTTT; CDR3: CASTNLARGGTDTQYF
V: TRBV9; D: TRBD2; size: -; J: TRBJ2-1; DNA: TGTGCCAGCAGCGTAGCACTAGCGGGGGGGTACTCCTACAATGAGCAGTTCTTC; CDR3: CASSVALAGGYSYNEQFF